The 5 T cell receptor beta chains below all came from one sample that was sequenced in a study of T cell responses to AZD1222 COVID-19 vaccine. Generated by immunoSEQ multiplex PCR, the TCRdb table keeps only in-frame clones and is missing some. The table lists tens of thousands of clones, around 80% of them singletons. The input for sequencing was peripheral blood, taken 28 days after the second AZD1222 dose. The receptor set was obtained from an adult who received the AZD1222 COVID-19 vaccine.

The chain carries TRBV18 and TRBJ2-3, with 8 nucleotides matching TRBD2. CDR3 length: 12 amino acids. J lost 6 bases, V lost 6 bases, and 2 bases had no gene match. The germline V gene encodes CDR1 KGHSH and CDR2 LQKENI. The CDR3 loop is CASSRLADTQYF. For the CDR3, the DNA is TGTGCCAGCTCTCGACTAGCGGATACGCAGTATTTT.

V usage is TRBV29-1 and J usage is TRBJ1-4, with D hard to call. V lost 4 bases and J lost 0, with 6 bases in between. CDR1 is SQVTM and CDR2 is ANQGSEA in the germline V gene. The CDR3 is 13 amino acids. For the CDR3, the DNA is TGCAGCGTTGGTTCAGCAACTAATGAAAAACTGTTTTTT. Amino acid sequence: CSVGSATNEKLFF.

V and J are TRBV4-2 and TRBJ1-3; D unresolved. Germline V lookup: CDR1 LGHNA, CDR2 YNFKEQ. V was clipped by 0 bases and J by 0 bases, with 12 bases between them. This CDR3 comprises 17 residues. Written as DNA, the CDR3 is TGTGCCAGCAGCCAAGAGGCAGGTACCTCCTCTGGAAACACCATATATTTT. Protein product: CASSQEAGTSSGNTIYF.

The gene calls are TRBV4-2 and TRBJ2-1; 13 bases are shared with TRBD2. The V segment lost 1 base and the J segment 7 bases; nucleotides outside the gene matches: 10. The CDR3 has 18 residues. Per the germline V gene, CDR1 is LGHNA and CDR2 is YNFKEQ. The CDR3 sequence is CASSQVSGGLAGVNEQFF. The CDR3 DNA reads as TGTGCCAGCAGCCAAGTAAGTGGCGGACTAGCGGGAGTGAATGAGCAGTTCTTC.

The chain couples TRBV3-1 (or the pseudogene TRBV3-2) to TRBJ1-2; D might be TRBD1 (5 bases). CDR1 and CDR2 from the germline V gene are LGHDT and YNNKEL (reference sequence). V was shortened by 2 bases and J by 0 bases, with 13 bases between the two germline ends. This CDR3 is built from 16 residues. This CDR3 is CASSQWGGTTNYGYTF. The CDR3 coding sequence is TGTGCCAGCAGCCAATGGGGGGGGACCACTAACTATGGCTACACCTTC.